This TCR beta chain was sequenced in a study of memory CD4+ T cells and cytomegalovirus serostatus. This clone was observed a single time. Germline values: CDR1 MNHEY, CDR2 SMNVEV (reference sequence). There are 15 residues in the CDR3. V was cut by 3 bases and J by 7 bases, with 16 bases left in between. Study processing details: Out-of-frame sequences were removed, leaving about 2,300,000 distinct TCRbeta sequences. Assay: immunoSEQ multiplex PCR; the TCRdb copy retains only in-frame clones and omits some. The V and J calls and clone size are taken from that table; D and trimming were inferred from the DNA. The sample shows tens of thousands of clones, over 60% of them seen only once. Single viable CD3+CD4+CD8-CD45RO+ cells were sorted as the memory CD4+ T cells.

Material: memory CD4+ T cells from blood. The receptor was isolated from an adult in good health and CMV-seronegative. The chain couples TRBV27 to TRBJ2-1, with D possibly TRBD2 on 5 matching bases. The DNA of the CDR3 is TGTGCCAGCAGTTTGTCCTTCGGGATTCTAAATGAGCAGTTCTTC. Translating gives CASSLSFGILNEQFF.